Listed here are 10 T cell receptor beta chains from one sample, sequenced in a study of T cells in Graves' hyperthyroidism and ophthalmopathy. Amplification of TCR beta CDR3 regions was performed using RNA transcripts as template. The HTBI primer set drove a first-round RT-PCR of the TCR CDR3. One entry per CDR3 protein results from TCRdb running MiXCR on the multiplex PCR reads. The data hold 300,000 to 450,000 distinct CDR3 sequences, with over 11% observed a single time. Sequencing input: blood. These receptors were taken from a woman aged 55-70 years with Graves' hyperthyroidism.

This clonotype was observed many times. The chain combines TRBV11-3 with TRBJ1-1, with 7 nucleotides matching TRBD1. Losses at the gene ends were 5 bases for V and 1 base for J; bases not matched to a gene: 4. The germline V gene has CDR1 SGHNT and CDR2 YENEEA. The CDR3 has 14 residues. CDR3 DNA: TGTGCCAGCAGCGTCGGACAGGCGAACACTGAAGCTTTCTTT. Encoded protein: CASSVGQANTEAFF.

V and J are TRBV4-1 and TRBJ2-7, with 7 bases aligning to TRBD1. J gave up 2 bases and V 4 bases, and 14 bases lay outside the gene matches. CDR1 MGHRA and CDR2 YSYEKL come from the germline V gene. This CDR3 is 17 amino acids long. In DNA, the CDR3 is TGCGCCAGCAGCCCCCGCTGGACAGGCTGGTCCCCCTACGAGCAGTACTTC. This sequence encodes CASSPRWTGWSPYEQYF.

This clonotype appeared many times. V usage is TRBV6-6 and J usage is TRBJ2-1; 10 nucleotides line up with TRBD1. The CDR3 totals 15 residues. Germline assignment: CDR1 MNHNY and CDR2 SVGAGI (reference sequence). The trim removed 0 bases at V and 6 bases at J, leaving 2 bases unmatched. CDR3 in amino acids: CASSYSGTGANEQFF. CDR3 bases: TGTGCCAGCAGTTACTCCGGGACAGGGGCCAATGAGCAGTTCTTC.

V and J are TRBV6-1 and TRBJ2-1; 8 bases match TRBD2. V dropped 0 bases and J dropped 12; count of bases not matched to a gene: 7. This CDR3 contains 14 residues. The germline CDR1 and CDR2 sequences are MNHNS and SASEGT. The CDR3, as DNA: TGTGCCAGCAGTGAAGCGGCCGGGGGGGGCTGGCAGTTCTTC. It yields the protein CASSEAAGGGWQFF.

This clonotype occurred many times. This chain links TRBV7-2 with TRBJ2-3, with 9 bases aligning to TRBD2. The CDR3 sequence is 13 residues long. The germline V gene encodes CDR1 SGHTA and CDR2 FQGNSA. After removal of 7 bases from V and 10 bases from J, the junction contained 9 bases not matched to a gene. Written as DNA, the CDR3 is TGTGCCAGCAAGACTAGCGGTTTGTGGGCGCAGTATTTT. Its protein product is CASKTSGLWAQYF.

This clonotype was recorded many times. The CDR3 DNA reads as TGCAGTGCTAGAGGGAGTTGGCTGGGGTACGAGCAGTACTTC. Its protein product is CSARGSWLGYEQYF. The V and J genes are TRBV20-1 and TRBJ2-7; D is unclear. The CDR3 is made up of 14 amino acids. The V end was cut by 1 base, the J end by 4 bases, with 14 bases between. Germline V gene sequence: CDR1 DFQATT, CDR2 SNEGSKA (reference sequence).

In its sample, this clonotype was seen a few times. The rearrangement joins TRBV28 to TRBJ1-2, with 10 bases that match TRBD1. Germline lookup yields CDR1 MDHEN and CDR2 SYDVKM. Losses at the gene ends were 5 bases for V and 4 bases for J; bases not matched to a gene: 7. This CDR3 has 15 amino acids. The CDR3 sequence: CASSPQDRGIYGYTF. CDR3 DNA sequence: TGTGCCAGCAGTCCCCAGGACAGGGGGATCTATGGCTACACCTTC.

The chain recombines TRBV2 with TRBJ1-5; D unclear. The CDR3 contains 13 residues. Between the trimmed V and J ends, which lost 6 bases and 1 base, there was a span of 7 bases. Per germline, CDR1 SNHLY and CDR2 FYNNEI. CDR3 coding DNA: TGTGCCAGCAGGGTCCAAAGCAATCAGCCCCAGCATTTT. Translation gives CASRVQSNQPQHF.

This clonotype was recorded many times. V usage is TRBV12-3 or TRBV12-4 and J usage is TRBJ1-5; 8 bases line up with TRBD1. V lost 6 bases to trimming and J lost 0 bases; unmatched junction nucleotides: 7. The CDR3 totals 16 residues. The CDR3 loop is CASRGDRWDSNQPQHF. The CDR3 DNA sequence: TGTGCCAGCAGAGGGGACAGGTGGGATAGCAATCAGCCCCAGCATTTT.

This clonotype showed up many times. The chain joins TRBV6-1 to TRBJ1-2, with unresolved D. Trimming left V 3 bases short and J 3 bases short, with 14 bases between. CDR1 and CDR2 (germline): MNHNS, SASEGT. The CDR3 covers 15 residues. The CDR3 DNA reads TGTGCCAGCAGTGATAGTGGCAGACCATACTATGGCTACACCTTC. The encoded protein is CASSDSGRPYYGYTF.